The 26 T cell receptor beta chains below all came from one sample that was sequenced in a study of long-term antiretroviral therapy in people with HIV (dated by TCRdb to 2021 to 2024). The immunoSEQ hsTCRB v3.0 assay was used at survey level resolution to sequence the TRB variable region. TCRdb stores this immuneACCESS table with in-frame sequences only. Part of the clones is absent; in the studies checked, under half of the shortfall reflects unresolved V genes, and no reason is known for the rest. In this sample the table shows about 33,000 clones, about 80% of which occur a single time. 7.1% of the sample is taken by the ten largest. Material: unsorted PBMCs, obtained 2 years after starting antiretroviral therapy. The receptors were sampled from a woman between 45 and 65 years old with HIV.

J is TRBJ2-1 and V is TRBV19; D is uncertain. CDR3 size: 15 residues. CDR1 is LNHDA, CDR2 SQIVND, per germline (reference sequence). Trimming shortened V by 2 bases and J by 0 bases, and 8 bases separated the two germline ends. For the CDR3, the DNA is TGTGCCAGTAGTATACCCCTGAGCTCCTACAATGAGCAGTTCTTC. It yields the protein CASSIPLSSYNEQFF.

This clone was counted only a few times. The chain is built from TRBV5-1 and TRBJ1-2; D gene unclear. Germline CDR1 is SGHRS and CDR2 is YFSETQ. V gave up 0 bases and J gave up 7 bases, with 7 bases separating them. The CDR3 runs to 12 residues. The CDR3 protein is CASSLAYSGYTF. The CDR3 region has the DNA TGCGCCAGCAGCTTGGCATATAGTGGCTACACCTTC.

This chain connects TRBV7-3 to TRBJ2-1; TRBD2 matches 10 bases. CDR3 length equals 15 residues. Germline V gene data show CDR1 as SGHTA and CDR2 as FQGTGA. V lost 4 bases to trimming and J lost 4 bases; unmatched junction nucleotides: 4. The CDR3 coding sequence is TGTGCCAGCAGCTCTTTAGCGGGGGGTTACAATGAGCAGTTCTTC. This translates into CASSSLAGGYNEQFF. The full variable domain, completed using reference TRBV7-3 and TRBJ2-1, is GAGVSQTPSNKVTEKGKYVELRCDPISGHTALYWYRQSLGQGPEFLIYFQGTGAADDSGLPNDRFFAVRPEGSVSTLKIQRTERGDSAVYLCASSSLAGGYNEQFFGPGTRLTVL.

The chain uses TRBV6-5 and TRBJ1-2; D unresolved. The CDR3 totals 11 residues. Germline assignment: CDR1 MNHEY and CDR2 SVGAGI. Trimming took off 6 bases at V and 2 bases at J, with 4 bases between the two ends. Written as DNA, the CDR3 is TGTGCCAGCAGCTCAAACTATGGCTACACCTTC. It translates to CASSSNYGYTF.

The gene calls are TRBV5-1 and TRBJ1-2, with a possible D match to TRBD1 (6 bases). The germline V gene has CDR1 SGHRS and CDR2 YFSETQ. The CDR3 consists of 12 residues. The V end lost 4 bases, the J end lost 8 bases, and 12 bases lay between the germline ends. The CDR3 DNA sequence: TGCGCCAGCAGCAACGGACAGAGGGGCTACACCTTC. Protein: CASSNGQRGYTF.

V gene TRBV6-1 combines with J gene TRBJ1-2; D is possibly TRBD1 (5 bases). Germline lookup yields CDR1 MNHNS and CDR2 SASEGT. The V gene lost 2 bases and the J gene lost 6 bases, with 19 bases spanning the gap. This CDR3 contains 16 residues. The CDR3 DNA follows: TGTGCCAGCAGTGAAAAGGGCAGGGCGGTGCGGGATGGCTACACCTTC. Amino acids: CASSEKGRAVRDGYTF.

This clone is judged medium-sized. The rearrangement links TRBV10-3 to TRBJ2-3, with no clear D. The CDR3 extends over 12 amino acids. Germline CDR1 is ENHRY and CDR2 is SYGVKD. V was clipped by 3 bases and J by 3 bases, with 4 bases between them. The CDR3: CAISELTDTQYF. The CDR3 coding sequence is TGTGCCATCAGTGAACTAACAGATACGCAGTATTTT.

This sequence joins TRBV2 and TRBJ2-5, with D maybe TRBD1 (5 bases). V was trimmed by 7 bases and J by 2 bases, leaving 17 bases between them. Germline V gene lookup returns CDR1 SNHLY and CDR2 FYNNEI. This CDR3 region has 15 residues. The CDR3 DNA reads as TGTGCCAGCAAGGGGAATAGGGGATTGCAAGAGACCCAGTACTTC. Its protein product is CASKGNRGLQETQYF.

This clone was counted a single time. The chain joins TRBV10-3 to TRBJ1-3; D remains unclear. The germline V gene encodes CDR1 ENHRY and CDR2 SYGVKD. This CDR3 comprises 15 residues. Deletions cut 2 bases from V and 2 bases from J, with 10 bases between. CDR3 in amino acids: CAISEHLWAGNTIYF. The CDR3, as DNA: TGTGCCATCAGTGAGCACCTGTGGGCTGGAAACACCATATATTTT.

The chain has TRBV5-1 and TRBJ1-1; D not certain. From germline, CDR1 is SGHRS and CDR2 YFSETQ. The CDR3 consists of 13 residues. V was pared by 1 base and J by 1 base, with 5 bases between. The CDR3 loop reads CASSLHGNTEAFF. Here the CDR3 DNA reads TGCGCCAGCAGCTTGCATGGGAACACTGAAGCTTTCTTT.

The V gene is TRBV6-1, the J gene TRBJ2-5; 9 bases align to TRBD2. CDR3 size: 14 residues. Germline CDR1 reads MNHNS; CDR2 reads SASEGT. After removal of 3 bases from V and 6 bases from J, the junction contained 5 bases not matched to a gene. The CDR3 bases are TGTGCCAGCAGTGAGGGCGGGGGGGCGCAGACCCAGTACTTC. Its translation: CASSEGGGAQTQYF.

This chain connects TRBV5-1 to TRBJ1-2; 9 bases align to TRBD1. The V gene end was trimmed by 2 bases and the J gene end by 5 bases; junction bases not matched to a gene: 13. The germline gives CDR1 SGHRS, CDR2 YFSETQ. This CDR3 has 17 residues. The CDR3 spells CASSFPTTGGSLYGYTF. CDR3 coding DNA: TGCGCCAGCAGCTTCCCTACGACAGGGGGGTCCCTTTATGGCTACACCTTC.

The chain uses TRBV7-9 and TRBJ2-6; the D gene is possibly TRBD2 (5 bases). Between the trimmed V and J ends, which lost 1 base and 9 bases, there was a span of 10 bases. This CDR3 is built from 14 residues. The germline V gene encodes CDR1 SEHNR and CDR2 FQNEAQ (reference sequence). The CDR3 reads CASSLVAGVNVLTF. CDR3 sequence (DNA): TGTGCCAGCAGCTTAGTGGCGGGTGTCAACGTCCTGACTTTC.

The chain uses TRBV19 and TRBJ1-5; a weak D match, TRBD1 (5 bases). This CDR3 has 14 residues. The germline V and J ends were trimmed by 3 bases and 1 base, with 7 bases remaining between them. Germline V gene data show CDR1 as LNHDA and CDR2 as SQIVND (reference sequence). This chain's CDR3 is CASSIRDSNQPQHF. CDR3 DNA sequence: TGTGCCAGTAGTATCCGGGACAGCAATCAGCCCCAGCATTTT.

The chain has TRBV5-4 and TRBJ2-5; D is perhaps TRBD2 (6 bases). V was cut by 2 bases and J by 3 bases, with 11 bases left in between. The CDR3 covers 14 residues. Per germline, CDR1 SGHNT and CDR2 YYREEE (reference sequence). CDR3 sequence (DNA): TGTGCCAGCAGCTTTCCGGGGGTAGAAGAGACCCAGTACTTC. This codes for CASSFPGVEETQYF.

V and J are TRBV5-1 and TRBJ1-2; 7 bases match TRBD1. CDR1 is SGHRS, CDR2 YFSETQ, per germline. The CDR3 is made up of 15 amino acids. V lost 2 bases to trimming and J lost 5 bases; unmatched junction nucleotides: 9. As DNA, the CDR3 is TGCGCCAGCAGCTTTACCAAAGGGACAGCATATGGCTACACCTTC. Protein: CASSFTKGTAYGYTF. The whole variable domain, filled in from reference TRBV5-1 and TRBJ1-2, reads KAGVTQTPRYLIKTRGQQVTLSCSPISGHRSVSWYQQTPGQGLQFLFEYFSETQRNKGNFPGRFSGRQFSNSRSEMNVSTLELGDSALYLCASSFTKGTAYGYTFGSGTRLTVV.

The rearrangement joins TRBV11-2 to TRBJ1-1, with D uncertain. The CDR3 length is 13 residues. Germline V CDR1 and CDR2: SGHAT, FQNNGV. Trimming shortened V by 7 bases and J by 5 bases, and 14 bases separated the two germline ends. CDR3 sequence reads: CASTPSGHTEAFF. As DNA, the CDR3 is TGTGCCAGCACCCCCTCTGGGCATACTGAAGCTTTCTTT. Full variable domain (remainder filled in from reference TRBV11-2 and TRBJ1-1): EAGVAQSPRYKIIEKRQSVAFWCNPISGHATLYWYQQILGQGPKLLIQFQNNGVVDDSQLPKDRFSAERLKGVDSTLKIQPAKLEDSAVYLCASTPSGHTEAFFGQGTRLTVV.

This clone was seen more than once but under ten times. The V call is TRBV30, the J call TRBJ1-2, with unresolved D. CDR1 GTSNPN and CDR2 SVGIG come from the germline V gene (reference sequence). The CDR3 length is 11 residues. Trimming removed 0 bases from V and 13 bases from J, with 12 bases in between. The CDR3 loop is CAWSVGGLATF. The CDR3 DNA reads as TGTGCCTGGAGTGTTGGAGGGCTCGCCACCTTC.

The chain couples TRBV6-5 to TRBJ1-2; D not certain. The V end lost 8 bases, the J end lost 8 bases, and 15 bases lay between the germline ends. This CDR3 is 12 amino acids long. CDR1 and CDR2 from the germline V gene are MNHEY and SVGAGI. CDR3 residues: CASGEAVGGYTF. The CDR3 DNA follows: TGTGCCAGCGGGGAGGCAGTCGGGGGCTACACCTTC.

The chain links TRBV11-2 to TRBJ1-2; D remains ambiguous. Trimming left V 6 bases short and J 3 bases short, with 11 bases between. This CDR3 spans 13 amino acids. The V gene's germline CDR1 is SGHAT and CDR2 FQNNGV. The CDR3 is CASRAREDYGYTF. CDR3 bases: TGTGCCAGCAGGGCAAGAGAGGACTATGGCTACACCTTC.

This clone was seen just once. The gene calls are TRBV6-5 and TRBJ1-1, with 9 nucleotides matching TRBD1. CDR1 MNHEY and CDR2 SVGAGI come from the germline V gene. The trim removed 6 bases at V and 5 bases at J, leaving 4 bases unmatched. The CDR3 is 13 residues long. CDR3 region: CASRFDRGTEAFF. The CDR3 bases are TGTGCCAGCAGATTTGACAGGGGGACTGAAGCTTTCTTT.

The table lists this clone with a count of one. The rearrangement uses TRBV7-8 and TRBJ1-2; unclear D gene. Germline V gene data show CDR1 as SGHVS and CDR2 as FQNEAQ. CDR3 length equals 14 residues. Trimming shortened V by 5 bases and J by 0 bases, and 10 bases separated the two germline ends. CDR3 coding DNA: TGTGCCAGCAGCCCCTGGGGAGCTAACTATGGCTACACCTTC. This gives the protein CASSPWGANYGYTF.

The chain is built from TRBV18 and TRBJ1-4, with D unresolved. V was clipped by 1 base and J by 2 bases, with 8 bases between them. This CDR3 contains 15 residues. Germline-derived CDR1 and CDR2 are KGHSH and LQKENI. The CDR3 loop is CASSPRSPTNEKLFF. DNA of the CDR3: TGTGCCAGCTCACCACGTTCCCCGACTAATGAAAAACTGTTTTTT.

The chain joins TRBV30 to TRBJ2-2; a weak D match, TRBD2 (5 bases). CDR3 length: 14 amino acids. The germline CDR1 and CDR2 sequences are GTSNPN and SVGIG (reference sequence). V was pared by 4 bases and J by 3 bases, with 12 bases between. CDR3 coding DNA: TGTGCCTGGACCATAGCGAGGTACACCGGGGAGCTGTTTTTT. The encoded protein is CAWTIARYTGELFF.

This chain uses TRBV7-2 with TRBJ2-1, with D possibly being TRBD1 or TRBD2 (7 bases each). V dropped 5 bases and J dropped 8 bases, with 19 bases sitting between them. Germline values: CDR1 SGHTA, CDR2 FQGNSA. This CDR3 has 15 residues. CDR3 region: CASSQGGGLSYEQFF. In DNA form, the CDR3 reads TGTGCCAGCAGCCAGGGGGGGGGCCTCTCTTATGAGCAGTTCTTC.

This rearrangement joins TRBV5-5 to TRBJ1-5, with 7 positions matching TRBD1. The V gene end was trimmed by 2 bases and the J gene end by 7 bases; junction bases not matched to a gene: 9. The V gene's germline CDR1 is SGHKS and CDR2 YYEKEE (reference sequence). The CDR3 covers 15 residues. The CDR3 region has the DNA TGTGCCAGCAGCTTACAGGGGCAGTTCGGGCAGCCCCAGCATTTT. The encoded protein is CASSLQGQFGQPQHF.